The rows below give T cell receptor beta chains drawn from one sample of a study of blood T cell repertoires in COVID-19. Using immunoSEQ multiplex PCR, the repertoire was profiled, and TCRdb retains in-frame clones only, with some absent. The sample yields 180,000 or so clones, around four fifths seen once. Material: PBMCs or T cells enriched from blood (not recorded which). These receptors originate from a woman in her forties or fifties who had recovered from COVID-19. Each CDR3 is given with its conserved first and last residue. D genes are given only for firm matches. Clone size is shown for a subset of rows, as once, few, many or a class of expanded clone.

clone size,D gene,J gene,V gene,CDR3 protein,CDR3 DNA
NA,TRBD2,TRBJ2-3,TRBV7-3,CATGASGGSTDTQYF,TGTGCCACGGGAGCTAGCGGGGGCAGCACAGATACGCAGTATTTT
NA,TRBD2,TRBJ2-2,TRBV11-1,CASSYLGGSTGELFF,TGTGCCAGCAGCTACCTCGGGGGGTCCACCGGGGAGCTGTTTTTT
NA,NA,TRBJ1-5,TRBV6-6,CASTDPGGFQPQHF,TGTGCCAGCACCGACCCGGGGGGCTTCCAGCCCCAGCATTTT
NA,NA,TRBJ1-1,TRBV20-1,CSASVGTQNTEAFF,TGCAGTGCTAGTGTTGGGACACAGAACACTGAAGCTTTCTTT
NA,NA,TRBJ1-2,TRBV6-2/TRBV6-3,CASSSLERAYGYTF,TGTGCCAGCAGTTCCCTCGAGAGGGCATATGGCTACACCTTC
NA,NA,TRBJ2-2,TRBV7-9,CASSPTETGELFF,TGTGCCAGCAGCCCTACGGAGACCGGGGAGCTGTTTTTT
NA,TRBD1,TRBJ1-1,TRBV28,CASTGTGLGTEAFF,TGTGCCAGCACCGGGACAGGACTTGGCACTGAAGCTTTCTTT
once,NA,TRBJ1-1,TRBV19,CASSMVGSPSGTEAFF,TGTGCCAGTAGTATGGTCGGGAGCCCCAGCGGCACTGAAGCTTTCTTT
NA,NA,TRBJ1-2,TRBV4-1,CASSQEGGGVLLGYGYTF,TGCGCCAGCAGCCAAGAGGGGGGGGGCGTATTGCTCGGCTATGGCTACACCTTC
few,NA,TRBJ1-5,TRBV7-2,CASSLHGAGESNQPQHF,TGTGCCAGCAGCTTACATGGGGCGGGGGAAAGCAATCAGCCCCAGCATTTT
once,TRBD1,TRBJ1-5,TRBV29-1,CSVQTGDTNQPQHF,TGCAGCGTACAGACAGGGGATACTAATCAGCCCCAGCATTTT
once,TRBD2,TRBJ2-3,TRBV3-1/TRBV3-2,CASSHPSGGRDTQYF,TGTGCCAGCAGCCACCCTAGCGGGGGGAGAGATACGCAGTATTTT